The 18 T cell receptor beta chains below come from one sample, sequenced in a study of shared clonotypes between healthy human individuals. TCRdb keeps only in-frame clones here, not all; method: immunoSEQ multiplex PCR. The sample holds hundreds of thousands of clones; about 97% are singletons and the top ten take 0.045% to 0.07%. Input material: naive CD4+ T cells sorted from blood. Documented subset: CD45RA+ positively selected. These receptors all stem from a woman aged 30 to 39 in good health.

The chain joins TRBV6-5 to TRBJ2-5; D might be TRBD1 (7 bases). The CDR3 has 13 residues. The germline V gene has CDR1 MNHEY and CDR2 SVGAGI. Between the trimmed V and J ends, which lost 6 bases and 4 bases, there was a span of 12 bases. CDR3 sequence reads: CASSRGVGETQYF. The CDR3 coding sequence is TGTGCCAGCAGCAGGGGGGTCGGAGAGACCCAGTACTTC.

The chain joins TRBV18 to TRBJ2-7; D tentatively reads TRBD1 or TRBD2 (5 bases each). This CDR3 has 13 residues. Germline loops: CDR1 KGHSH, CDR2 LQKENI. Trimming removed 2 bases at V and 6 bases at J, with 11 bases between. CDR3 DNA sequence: TGTGCCAGCTCACCAAGGGACGTTCTCGAGCAGTACTTC. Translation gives CASSPRDVLEQYF.

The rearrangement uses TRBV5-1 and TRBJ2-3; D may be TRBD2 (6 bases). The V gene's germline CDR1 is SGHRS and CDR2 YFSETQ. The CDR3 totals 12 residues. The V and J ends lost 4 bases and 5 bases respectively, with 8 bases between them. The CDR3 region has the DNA TGCGCCAGCAGCGAGGGACTAGATACGCAGTATTTT. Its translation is CASSEGLDTQYF. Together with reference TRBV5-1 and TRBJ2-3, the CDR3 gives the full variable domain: KAGVTQTPRYLIKTRGQQVTLSCSPISGHRSVSWYQQTPGQGLQFLFEYFSETQRNKGNFPGRFSGRQFSNSRSEMNVSTLELGDSALYLCASSEGLDTQYFGPGTRLTVL.

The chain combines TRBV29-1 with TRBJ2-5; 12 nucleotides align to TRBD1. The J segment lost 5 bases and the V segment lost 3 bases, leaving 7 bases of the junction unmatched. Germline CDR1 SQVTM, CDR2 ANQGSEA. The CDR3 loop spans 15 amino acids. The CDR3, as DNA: TGCAGCGTTGATAAAGGGACAGGGGGCAAGGAGACCCAGTACTTC. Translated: CSVDKGTGGKETQYF.

Here the CDR3 reads CASSSGDTYGYTF. DNA for the CDR3: TGTGCCAGTAGTTCGGGGGATACCTATGGCTACACCTTC. V and J are TRBV19 and TRBJ1-2; TRBD1 might be the D (5 bases). CDR1 and CDR2 (germline): LNHDA, SQIVND (reference sequence). The CDR3 runs to 13 residues. Trimming took off 5 bases at V and 4 bases at J, with 11 bases between the two ends.

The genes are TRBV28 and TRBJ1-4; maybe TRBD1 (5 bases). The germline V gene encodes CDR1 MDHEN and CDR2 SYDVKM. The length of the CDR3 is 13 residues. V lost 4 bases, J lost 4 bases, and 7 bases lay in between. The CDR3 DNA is TGTGCCAGCAGTTCAGGGTTTAATGAAAAACTGTTTTTT. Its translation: CASSSGFNEKLFF.

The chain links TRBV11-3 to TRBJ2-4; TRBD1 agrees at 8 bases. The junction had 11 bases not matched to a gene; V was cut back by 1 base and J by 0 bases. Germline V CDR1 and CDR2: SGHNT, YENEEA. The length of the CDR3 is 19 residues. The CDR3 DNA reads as TGTGCCAGCAGCTTAGGAGGTCCGGACAGGGATTTAGCCAAAAACATTCAGTACTTC. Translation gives CASSLGGPDRDLAKNIQYF.

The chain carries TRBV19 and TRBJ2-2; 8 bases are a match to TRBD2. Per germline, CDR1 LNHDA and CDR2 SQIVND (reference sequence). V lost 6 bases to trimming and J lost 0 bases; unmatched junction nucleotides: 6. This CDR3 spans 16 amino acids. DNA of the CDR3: TGTGCCAGTAGGTACCTAGCGGGTGCGAACACCGGGGAGCTGTTTTTT. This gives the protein CASRYLAGANTGELFF.

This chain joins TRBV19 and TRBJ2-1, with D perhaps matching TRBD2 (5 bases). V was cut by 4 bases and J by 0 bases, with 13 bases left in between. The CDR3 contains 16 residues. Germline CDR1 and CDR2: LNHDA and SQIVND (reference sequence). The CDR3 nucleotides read TGTGCCAGTAGTAATTCGTGGGAGAGCTCCTACAATGAGCAGTTCTTC. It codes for CASSNSWESSYNEQFF.

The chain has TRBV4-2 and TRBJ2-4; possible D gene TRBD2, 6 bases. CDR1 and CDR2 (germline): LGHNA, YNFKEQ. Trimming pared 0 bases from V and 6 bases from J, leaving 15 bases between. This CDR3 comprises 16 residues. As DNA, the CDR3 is TGTGCCAGCAGCCAAGAAACGGCTAGCGTAAGAAACATTCAGTACTTC. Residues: CASSQETASVRNIQYF.

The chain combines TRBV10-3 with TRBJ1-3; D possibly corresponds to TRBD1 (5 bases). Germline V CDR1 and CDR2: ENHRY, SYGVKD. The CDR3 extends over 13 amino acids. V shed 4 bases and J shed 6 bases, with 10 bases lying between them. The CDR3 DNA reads TGTGCCATCAGTGGGGGGTTCGAAAACACCATATATTTT. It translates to CAISGGFENTIYF.

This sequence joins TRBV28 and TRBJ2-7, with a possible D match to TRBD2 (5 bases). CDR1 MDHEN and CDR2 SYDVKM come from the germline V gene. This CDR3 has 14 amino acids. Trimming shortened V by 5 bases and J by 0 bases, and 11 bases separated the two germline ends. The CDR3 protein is CASSPPGNSYEQYF. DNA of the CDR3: TGTGCCAGCAGTCCCCCCGGGAACTCCTACGAGCAGTACTTC.

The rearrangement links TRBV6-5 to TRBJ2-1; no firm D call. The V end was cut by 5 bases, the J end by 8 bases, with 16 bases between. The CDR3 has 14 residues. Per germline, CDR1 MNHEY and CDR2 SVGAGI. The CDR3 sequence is CASSRPSLRHEQFF. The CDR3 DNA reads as TGTGCCAGCAGTAGGCCATCGCTGCGCCATGAGCAGTTCTTC.

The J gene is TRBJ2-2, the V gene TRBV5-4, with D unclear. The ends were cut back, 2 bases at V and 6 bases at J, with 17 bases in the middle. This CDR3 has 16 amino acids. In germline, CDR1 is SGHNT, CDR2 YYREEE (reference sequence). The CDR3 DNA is TGTGCCAGCAGCTTAAGGGAACGAGTCCCCTCCGGGGAGCTGTTTTTT. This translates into CASSLRERVPSGELFF.

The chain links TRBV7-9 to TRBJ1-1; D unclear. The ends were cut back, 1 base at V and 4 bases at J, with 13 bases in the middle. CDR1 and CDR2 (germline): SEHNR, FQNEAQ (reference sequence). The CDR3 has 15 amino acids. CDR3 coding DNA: TGTGCCAGCAGCTTAGTCCGGGGTGAGGTCACTGAAGCTTTCTTT. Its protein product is CASSLVRGEVTEAFF.

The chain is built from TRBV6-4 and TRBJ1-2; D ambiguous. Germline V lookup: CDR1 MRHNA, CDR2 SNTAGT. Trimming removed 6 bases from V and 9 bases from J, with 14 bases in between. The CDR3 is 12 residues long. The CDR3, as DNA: TGTGCCAGCAGAGGACGGCCTTACAGCTACACCTTC. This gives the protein CASRGRPYSYTF.

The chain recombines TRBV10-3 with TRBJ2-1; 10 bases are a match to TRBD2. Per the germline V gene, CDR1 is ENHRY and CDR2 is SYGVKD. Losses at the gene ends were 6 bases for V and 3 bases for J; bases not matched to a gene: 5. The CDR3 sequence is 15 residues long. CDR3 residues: CAISARTSGYNEQFF. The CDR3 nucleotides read TGTGCCATCAGCGCCAGGACTAGCGGCTACAATGAGCAGTTCTTC.

Written as DNA, the CDR3 is TGTGCCAGCAACCCTGCGGGGGAAGCGGGAGGGCCGAACACAGATACGCAGTATTTT. Its protein is CASNPAGEAGGPNTDTQYF. The rearrangement links TRBV28 to TRBJ2-3; the match to TRBD2 covers 10 bases. The J segment lost 2 bases and the V segment lost 7 bases, leaving 18 bases of the junction unmatched. The CDR3 extends over 19 amino acids. Germline values: CDR1 MDHEN, CDR2 SYDVKM.